This is a list of T cell receptor beta chains from one sample in a study of cytomegalovirus exposure and HLA in healthy donors. Data came from immunoSEQ multiplex PCR; TCRdb stores just in-frame clones and leaves some out. This table has 80,000 to 100,000 clones, around 80% appearing once. Sample: PBMCs. These receptors originate from a man in his forties in good health and CMV-seropositive. Both conserved end residues are part of each CDR3. Each record gives: J gene, clone size, D gene, V gene, CDR3 length, CDR3 DNA, CDR3 protein. D genes are given only for firm matches. Not every row has a clone size; where given, it reads once, few, many or a size class.

>TRBJ1-2|.|.|TRBV6-5|14
TGTGCCAGCAGTTACGAACGGGGAAACTATGGCTACACCTTC
CASSYERGNYGYTF
>TRBJ2-7|.|TRBD2|TRBV29-1|14
TGCAGCGCCCTTAGCGGGACACACTCCTACGAGCAGTACTTC
CSALSGTHSYEQYF
>TRBJ2-6|few|.|TRBV21-1|17
TGTGCCAGCAGCAATAGCACGGCCTCCTCTGGGGCCAACGGCCTGACTTTC
CASSNSTASSGANGLTF
>TRBJ1-1|.|TRBD1|TRBV7-9|16
TGTGCCAGCAGCCCCCAGGGGACAGGGATGAACACTGAAGCTTTCTTT
CASSPQGTGMNTEAFF
>TRBJ1-1|.|.|TRBV19|16
TGTGCCAGTAGTATCTGGGCAGTCCCGCAAGACACTGAAGCTTTCTTT
CASSIWAVPQDTEAFF
>TRBJ2-1|.|TRBD2|TRBV10-3|14
TGTGCCATCAGTGAGGGGGGAGGGAAAAATGAGCAGTTCTTC
CAISEGGGKNEQFF
>TRBJ1-1|.|.|TRBV19|14
TGTGCCAGTAGTCCCCTGGGAGGGAACACTGAAGCTTTCTTT
CASSPLGGNTEAFF
>TRBJ2-1|.|TRBD1|TRBV5-5|14
TGTGCCAGCATTGACAGGGGGCTACTCAATGAGCAGTTCTTC
CASIDRGLLNEQFF
>TRBJ2-2|.|.|TRBV2|15
TGTGCCAGCCGCGCATGGTCCGATCCCGCCGGGGAGCTGTTTTTT
CASRAWSDPAGELFF
>TRBJ1-4|.|TRBD1|TRBV7-9|14
TGTGCCAGCAGCCAGGGACAGCGTAATGAAAAACTGTTTTTT
CASSQGQRNEKLFF
>TRBJ1-1|.|TRBD1|TRBV6-1|15
TGTGCCAGCAGTGCCAATCCCGGGACAGGGGCTGAAGCTTTCTTT
CASSANPGTGAEAFF
>TRBJ1-5|.|TRBD1|TRBV18|15
TGTGCCAGCTCACTCGGGACAGGTGGGGGTCAGCCCCAGCATTTT
CASSLGTGGGQPQHF
>TRBJ2-7|.|.|TRBV28|11
TGTGCCAGCAGACTCTCCTACGAGCAGTACTTC
CASRLSYEQYF
>TRBJ2-7|.|TRBD2|TRBV4-2|15
TGTGCCAGCAGCCAAGGACCCAGGGAGGGCTACGAGCAGTACTTC
CASSQGPREGYEQYF
>TRBJ1-1|once|.|TRBV5-1|15
TGCGCCAGCAGCTTGGCCGGGTCGTTGAACACTGAAGCTTTCTTT
CASSLAGSLNTEAFF
>TRBJ2-1|.|TRBD2|TRBV2|13
TGTGCCAGCAGTGAAGGGACTAGCAATGAGCAGTTCTTC
CASSEGTSNEQFF
>TRBJ2-3|.|TRBD2|TRBV19|14
TGTGCCGTCGCTAGGGAGGGGCAGACAGATACGCAGTATTTT
CAVAREGQTDTQYF
>TRBJ1-2|.|.|TRBV4-2|14
TGTGCCAGCAGCCAAGAGAGGTTCAGGGATGGCTACACCTTC
CASSQERFRDGYTF
>TRBJ1-1|once|TRBD1|TRBV5-4|15
TGTGCCAGCAGCCTTCCCCTTACAGGGGGCACTGAAGCTTTCTTT
CASSLPLTGGTEAFF
>TRBJ2-7|.|TRBD1|TRBV28|15
TGTGCCAGCAGTTCCCCGGGACAGAGGAAATACGAGCAGTACTTC
CASSSPGQRKYEQYF
>TRBJ1-2|.|TRBD1|TRBV5-5|14
TGTGCCAGCAGCCCGGGACAGGGGGACTATGGCTACACCTTC
CASSPGQGDYGYTF
>TRBJ2-7|.|TRBD2|TRBV4-1|16
TGCGCCAGCAGCCAAGGTCCGGGCGGGGGGGCTTACGAGCAGTACTTC
CASSQGPGGGAYEQYF
>TRBJ2-5|.|.|TRBV11-2|13
TGTGCCAGCAGCCTCGGAGGCCGGAAGACCCAGTACTTC
CASSLGGRKTQYF
>TRBJ1-1|few|.|TRBV7-2|13
TGTGCCAGCAGACACAGCATGAACACTGAAGCTTTCTTT
CASRHSMNTEAFF
>TRBJ2-1|.|.|TRBV2|11
TGTGCCAGCAGTCCTGTTCATGAGCAGTTCTTC
CASSPVHEQFF
>TRBJ2-1|.|.|TRBV27|15
TGTGCCAGCAGTTTAGCGGGGAGCTCCTACAATGAGCAGTTCTTC
CASSLAGSSYNEQFF
>TRBJ1-3|.|.|TRBV30|13
TGTGCCTGGAGTTCGGGCTCTGGAAACACCATATATTTT
CAWSSGSGNTIYF
>TRBJ2-3|.|.|TRBV5-4|14
TGTGCCAGCAGCTCGGACATGTTCACAGATACGCAGTATTTT
CASSSDMFTDTQYF
>TRBJ2-7|.|TRBD1|TRBV6-5|14
TGTGCCAGCAGAACGCCGGGACAGAGCTACGAGCAGTACTTC
CASRTPGQSYEQYF
>TRBJ2-2|.|.|TRBV27|12
TGTGCCAGCAGTCCCCTTCCCGGGGAGCTGTTTTTT
CASSPLPGELFF
>TRBJ2-5|few|.|TRBV18|15
TGTGCCAGCTCACCGGCTGGGGCAGGGGGGGAGACCCAGTACTTC
CASSPAGAGGETQYF
>TRBJ2-3|.|.|TRBV6-1|15
TGTGCCAGCAGTCCCCTCCAAGCGGGCACAGATACGCAGTATTTT
CASSPLQAGTDTQYF
>TRBJ1-3|.|.|TRBV5-1|16
TGCGCCAGCAGCTTTTCCCCAGGAGGCTCTGGAAACACCATATATTTT
CASSFSPGGSGNTIYF
>TRBJ2-2|.|.|TRBV15|14
TGTGCCACCAGCAGACCCGTGAACACCGGGGAGCTGTTTTTT
CATSRPVNTGELFF
>TRBJ2-1|.|TRBD2|TRBV6-1|15
TGTGCCAGCAGTGAACTTGGGGTCGGGAGGAATGAGCAGTTCTTC
CASSELGVGRNEQFF
>TRBJ2-3|few|.|TRBV6-5|14
TGTGCCAGCAGTCCGGGATCTAGCACAGATACGCAGTATTTT
CASSPGSSTDTQYF
>TRBJ1-5|.|.|TRBV9|13
TGTGCCAGCAGCCCCGGCGGTGGACAGCCCCAGCATTTT
CASSPGGGQPQHF
>TRBJ1-6|.|.|TRBV10-3|13
TGTGCCATCAGGGTAGGGGATAATTCACCCCTCCACTTT
CAIRVGDNSPLHF
>TRBJ1-1|.|.|TRBV5-4|14
TGTGCCAGCAGCTTGGATGTCCTCGGCACTGAAGCTTTCTTT
CASSLDVLGTEAFF
>TRBJ1-5|.|.|TRBV29-1|13
TGCAGCGTTGGTGACAGCTCTGATCAGCCCCAGCATTTT
CSVGDSSDQPQHF
>TRBJ2-2|.|.|TRBV29-1|12
TGCAGCGGGGGCCCGAACACCGGGGAGCTGTTTTTT
CSGGPNTGELFF
>TRBJ1-1|.|.|TRBV6-5|13
TGTGCCAGCAGACGCCAGGGAAGCACTGAAGCTTTCTTT
CASRRQGSTEAFF
>TRBJ1-5|few|TRBD1|TRBV18|14
TGTGCCAGCTCGGGGACAGGAAACAATCAGCCCCAGCATTTT
CASSGTGNNQPQHF
>TRBJ1-5|.|.|TRBV29-1|12
TGCAGCGTTGGTTGGCAGCGCGGGCCCCAGCATTTT
CSVGWQRGPQHF
>TRBJ2-5|.|TRBD1|TRBV30|12
TGTGCCTGGGGACAGGGGGCTGAGACCCAGTACTTC
CAWGQGAETQYF
>TRBJ2-2|once|TRBD1|TRBV5-6|15
TGTGCCAGCAGCTTCGGGACAGGGAACACCGGGGAGCTGTTTTTT
CASSFGTGNTGELFF
>TRBJ1-5|once|TRBD1|TRBV10-2|13
TGCGCCAGCACCGGACAGGGGAATCAGCCCCAGCATTTT
CASTGQGNQPQHF